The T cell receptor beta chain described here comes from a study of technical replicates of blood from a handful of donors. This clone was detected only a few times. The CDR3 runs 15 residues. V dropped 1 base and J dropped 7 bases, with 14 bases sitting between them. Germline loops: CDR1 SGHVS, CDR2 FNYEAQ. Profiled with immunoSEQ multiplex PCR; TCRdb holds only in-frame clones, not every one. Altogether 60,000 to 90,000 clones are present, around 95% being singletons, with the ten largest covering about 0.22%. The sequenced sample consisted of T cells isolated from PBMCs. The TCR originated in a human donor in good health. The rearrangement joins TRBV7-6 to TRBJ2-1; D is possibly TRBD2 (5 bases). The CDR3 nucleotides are TGTGCCAGCAGCTTAGAAGCAGAGGGTCCGAATGAGCAGTTCTTC. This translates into CASSLEAEGPNEQFF.